The T cell receptor (beta chain) described here comes from a study of T-cell memory formation after mild COVID-19. Study at large: TCR clusters were largely donor specific.

TCRdb used MiXCR to reprocess the 5' RACE reads, holding one entry per CDR3 protein. The sample lists fewer than 450,000 distinct CDR3 sequences; about 24% were seen once. The germline gives CDR1 SQVTM, CDR2 ANQGSEA. The V and J ends lost 7 bases and 2 bases, in that order; junction bases with no gene match: 12. The CDR3 is 17 amino acids. What was sequenced was PBMCs or a T cell subset sorted from them (not recorded which). This clonotype was sampled from an adult woman who had mild COVID-19 (a few samples of this study predate the infection). Cell type and time point are not known. The V call is TRBV29-1, the J call TRBJ2-1; TRBD2 aligns across 12 bases. Written as DNA, the CDR3 is TGCAGCGGGTCCGGGACTAGCGGGTCGGGGGCCTACAATGAGCAGTTCTTC. Translating it yields CSGSGTSGSGAYNEQFF.